A single sample gave rise to the 21 T cell receptor beta chains below, sequenced in a study of cytomegalovirus exposure and HLA in healthy donors. The PCR employed 60 Vbeta primers together with 13 Jbeta primers. Using immunoSEQ multiplex PCR, the repertoire was profiled, and TCRdb retains in-frame clones only, with some absent. This table has approximately 150,000 clones, 65% to 80% appearing once. Sequencing was performed on PBMCs. The receptors were gathered from a woman younger than 30 in good health and CMV-seronegative.

This clone was counted once. The chain employs TRBV19 and TRBJ2-5; 11 bases line up with TRBD1. CDR3 length: 14 residues. CDR1 is LNHDA and CDR2 is SQIVND in the germline V gene (reference sequence). V gave up 3 bases and J gave up 5 bases; unmatched junction bases: 2. CDR3 sequence reads: CASSMGTGGETQYF. The CDR3, as DNA: TGTGCCAGTAGTATGGGGACAGGGGGGGAGACCCAGTACTTC. The whole variable domain, remainder taken from reference TRBV19 and TRBJ2-5, is DGGITQSPKYLFRKEGQNVTLSCEQNLNHDAMYWYRQDPGQGLRLIYYSQIVNDFQKGDIAEGYSVSREKKESFPLTVTSAQKNPTAFYLCASSMGTGGETQYFGPGTRLLVL.

The rearrangement joins TRBV29-1 to TRBJ2-5; weak D call: TRBD2 (6 bases). The germline V gene encodes CDR1 SQVTM and CDR2 ANQGSEA. V was clipped by 3 bases and J by 5 bases, with 10 bases between them. CDR3 length: 12 amino acids. The CDR3 nucleotides are TGCAGCGTTGATTACGGAGGGGAGACCCAGTACTTC. Amino acids: CSVDYGGETQYF.

The chain recombines TRBV6-5 with TRBJ1-5; no firm D call. Germline-derived CDR1 and CDR2 are MNHEY and SVGAGI. V was shortened by 8 bases and J by 4 bases, with 12 bases between the two germline ends. The CDR3 extends over 13 amino acids. For the CDR3, the DNA is TGTGCCAGCCAACGAGCGATTAATCAGCCCCAGCATTTT. It is translated as CASQRAINQPQHF.

V is TRBV7-6 and J is TRBJ2-3, with 11 bases fitting TRBD2. Germline-derived CDR1 and CDR2 are SGHVS and FNYEAQ. With 1 base clipped from V and 8 bases from J, the junction kept 8 bases outside the gene matches. The length of the CDR3 is 16 residues. CDR3 amino acids: CASSLGLAGGGATQYF. DNA for the CDR3: TGTGCCAGCAGCTTAGGGCTAGCGGGAGGAGGGGCTACGCAGTATTTT.

The rearrangement links TRBV5-4 to TRBJ2-7; D gene unclear. Germline V lookup: CDR1 SGHNT, CDR2 YYREEE (reference sequence). The CDR3 loop spans 14 amino acids. The ends were cut back, 4 bases at V and 0 bases at J, with 11 bases in the middle. Here the CDR3 DNA reads TGTGCCAGCAGCCCCAGTCAGAACTCCTACGAGCAGTACTTC. This gives the protein CASSPSQNSYEQYF.

This chain uses TRBV29-1 with TRBJ2-2, with unresolved D. V lost 1 base, J lost 1 base, and 16 bases lay in between. The CDR3 runs 17 residues. In germline, CDR1 is SQVTM, CDR2 ANQGSEA. For the CDR3, the DNA is TGCAGCGTTGAAGGGGTCATAGGCGGAGAGAACACCGGGGAGCTGTTTTTT. Protein product: CSVEGVIGGENTGELFF.

This clone occurred a few times. The chain links TRBV6-4 to TRBJ2-1; possibly TRBD2 for D (6 bases). V lost 4 bases, J lost 2 bases, and 12 bases lay in between. The germline gives CDR1 MRHNA, CDR2 SNTAGT. This CDR3 has 15 residues. The CDR3 DNA reads TGTGCCAGCAGTGTCATGAGCGGGCCCTACAATGAGCAGTTCTTC. Translated: CASSVMSGPYNEQFF.

The rearrangement links TRBV18 to TRBJ2-3; 13 nucleotides align to TRBD2. V lost 5 bases and J lost 4; bases outside the gene matches: 3. The CDR3 is 15 amino acids. CDR1 and CDR2 from the germline V gene are KGHSH and LQKENI. Here the CDR3 reads CASSGTSGISDTQYF. CDR3 coding DNA: TGTGCCAGCTCAGGGACTAGCGGGATATCAGATACGCAGTATTTT.

The chain couples TRBV30 to TRBJ1-1, with TRBD1 as a possible D gene (6 bases). The CDR3 extends over 14 amino acids. Germline values: CDR1 GTSNPN, CDR2 SVGIG (reference sequence). Trimming left V 4 bases short and J 5 bases short, with 17 bases between. The CDR3 DNA reads TGTGCCTGGACTCTAGGGGGGCGGGGGACTGAAGCTTTCTTT. Translation gives CAWTLGGRGTEAFF.

The rearrangement uses TRBV5-4 and TRBJ1-2, with TRBD1 matching over 7 bases. The CDR3 runs to 14 residues. Germline V CDR1 and CDR2: SGHNT, YYREEE (reference sequence). With V trimmed by 0 bases and J by 2 bases, 1 base remained unmatched. CDR3: CASSLGDRNYGYTF. The CDR3, as DNA: TGTGCCAGCAGCTTGGGGGACAGAAACTATGGCTACACCTTC.

The chain recombines TRBV2 with TRBJ1-1; weak D call: TRBD1 (6 bases). Trimming stripped 2 bases from V and 10 bases from J, with 8 bases between. The germline V gene encodes CDR1 SNHLY and CDR2 FYNNEI. This CDR3 spans 11 amino acids. CDR3 protein: CASSENRAAFF. As DNA, the CDR3 is TGTGCCAGCAGTGAAAACAGGGCAGCTTTCTTT.

The chain recombines TRBV4-1 with TRBJ2-7; possibly TRBD1 for D (6 bases). Germline lookup yields CDR1 MGHRA and CDR2 YSYEKL. This CDR3 is 14 amino acids long. With 1 base removed from V and 3 bases from J, the gap between germline ends came to 10 bases. The CDR3 protein is CASSQGTAVYEQYF. Here the CDR3 DNA reads TGCGCCAGCAGCCAAGGGACAGCAGTCTACGAGCAGTACTTC.

The table lists this clone with a count of one. The V gene is TRBV4-1, the J gene TRBJ1-6; maybe TRBD1 (5 bases). Germline CDR1 MGHRA, CDR2 YSYEKL. The CDR3 consists of 13 residues. The V gene lost 2 bases and the J gene lost 9 bases, with 8 bases spanning the gap. CDR3 DNA sequence: TGCGCCAGCAGCCAACAGGGCGGTTCACCCCTCCACTTT. This codes for CASSQQGGSPLHF.

The V call is TRBV5-4, the J call TRBJ1-2, with a weak D call TRBD1 (5 bases). The germline CDR1 and CDR2 sequences are SGHNT and YYREEE (reference sequence). Trimming stripped 0 bases from V and 7 bases from J, with 10 bases between. The CDR3 is made up of 13 amino acids. This chain's CDR3 is CASSLGGNVGYTF. CDR3 coding DNA: TGTGCCAGCAGCTTGGGGGGCAACGTTGGCTACACCTTC. The full variable domain, its missing parts supplied by reference TRBV5-4 and TRBJ1-2, is ETGVTQSPTHLIKTRGQQVTLRCSSQSGHNTVSWYQQALGQGPQFIFQYYREEENGRGNFPPRFSGLQFPNYSSELNVNALELDDSALYLCASSLGGNVGYTFGSGTRLTVV.

This CDR3 reads CASSQDTSGAIETQYF. DNA of the CDR3: TGTGCCAGCAGCCAAGACACCAGCGGTGCTATCGAGACCCAGTACTTC. V and J are TRBV4-2 and TRBJ2-5; possibly TRBD2 for D (5 bases). Trimming took off 0 bases at V and 5 bases at J, with 16 bases between the two ends. Germline V CDR1 and CDR2: LGHNA, YNFKEQ. The CDR3 runs to 16 residues.

V usage is TRBV28 and J usage is TRBJ1-5; tentative D call: TRBD1 (5 bases). Germline loops: CDR1 MDHEN, CDR2 SYDVKM. V lost 8 bases, J lost 2 bases, and 22 bases lay in between. The CDR3 consists of 17 residues. This CDR3 is CASFHPVQGRGNQPQHF. The DNA of the CDR3 is TGTGCCAGCTTCCACCCGGTCCAGGGAAGGGGCAATCAGCCCCAGCATTTT.

This chain joins TRBV5-6 and TRBJ1-1; a possible D gene is TRBD1 (5 bases). The germline V and J ends were trimmed by 3 bases and 3 bases, with 9 bases remaining between them. Germline V gene sequence: CDR1 SGHDT, CDR2 YYEEEE. This CDR3 spans 13 amino acids. The DNA for the CDR3 is TGTGCCAGCAGCTGGGGGAGGGACACTGAAGCTTTCTTT. Its protein product is CASSWGRDTEAFF.

V and J are TRBV7-8 and TRBJ1-3; D ambiguous. The germline CDR1 and CDR2 sequences are SGHVS and FQNEAQ. Trimming left V 3 bases short and J 0 bases short, with 3 bases between. The CDR3 sequence is 13 residues long. The chain's CDR3 is CASSFGSGNTIYF. In DNA form, the CDR3 reads TGTGCCAGCAGCTTCGGCTCTGGAAACACCATATATTTT.

The chain has TRBV2 and TRBJ2-5; TRBD2 matches 7 bases. The CDR3 sequence is 13 residues long. Germline CDR1 reads SNHLY; CDR2 reads FYNNEI. With 4 bases clipped from V and 4 bases from J, the junction kept 3 bases outside the gene matches. CDR3 DNA sequence: TGTGCCAGCAGTGGACTAGCTGTAGAGACCCAGTACTTC. It is translated as CASSGLAVETQYF.

V gene TRBV29-1 combines with J gene TRBJ1-2; TRBD1 agrees at 7 bases. The CDR3 extends over 15 amino acids. Germline trimming cut 5 bases from V and 7 bases from J; bases unmatched to any gene: 16. Looked up from germline, CDR1 is SQVTM and CDR2 is ANQGSEA. CDR3 sequence reads: CSVQRQGSTATGYTF. The DNA of the CDR3 is TGCAGCGTTCAGCGACAGGGTTCGACCGCCACTGGCTACACCTTC.

The CDR3 region has the DNA TGTGCCTGGAGGGCTGGGCAGACGCTGGGAGATACGCAGTATTTT. It specifies CAWRAGQTLGDTQYF. The genes are TRBV30 and TRBJ2-3; D gene ambiguous. Germline assignment: CDR1 GTSNPN and CDR2 SVGIG (reference sequence). The CDR3 totals 15 residues. Trimming took off 3 bases at V and 5 bases at J, with 18 bases between the two ends.